Listed here are 25 T cell receptor beta chains from one sample, sequenced in a study of blood T cells in healthy people across ages. Using a J-beta primer mix together with a sample-barcoded 5' primer, a second PCR was run for roughly 7 to 12 cycles. TCRdb reanalysed the 5' RACE reads using MiXCR and keeps one entry per CDR3 protein. In the table there are roughly 800,000 distinct CDR3 sequences, nearly 60% of which are singletons. Sequenced material: blood. Receptor source: a man aged 30-40 years in good health.

The chain employs TRBV12-3 or TRBV12-4 and TRBJ1-2; a possible D gene is TRBD1 (5 bases). V was trimmed by 7 bases and J by 4 bases, leaving 16 bases between them. This CDR3 has 14 residues. DNA for the CDR3: TGTGCCAGCACCTTCGGGGGGTTGCGCTATGGCTACACCTTC. It specifies CASTFGGLRYGYTF.

The J gene is TRBJ1-1, the V gene TRBV10-3; D perhaps matches TRBD1 (5 bases). Germline V gene lookup returns CDR1 ENHRY and CDR2 SYGVKD. The CDR3 has 18 amino acids. V was cut by 2 bases and J by 0 bases, with 19 bases left in between. This CDR3 is CAISEPRGMGRLNTEAFF. The DNA of the CDR3 is TGTGCCATCAGTGAGCCTCGGGGCATGGGGCGGTTGAACACTGAAGCTTTCTTT.

This chain joins TRBV20-1 and TRBJ2-7, with 9 bases matching TRBD2. The trim removed 4 bases at V and 4 bases at J, leaving 8 bases unmatched. The CDR3 sequence is 14 residues long. Germline CDR1 is DFQATT and CDR2 is SNEGSKA (reference sequence). CDR3 DNA sequence: TGCAGTGCTACAATTAGCGGGAGTAGATACGAGCAGTACTTC. Encoded protein: CSATISGSRYEQYF.

The chain combines TRBV10-3 with TRBJ2-5; D possibly matches TRBD1 or TRBD2 (5 bases each). There are 14 residues in the CDR3. CDR1 is ENHRY, CDR2 SYGVKD, per germline. Deletions cut 0 bases from V and 7 bases from J, with 12 bases between. The CDR3 DNA is TGTGCCATCAGTGAGTCGGGACGGGAAACGACCCAGTACTTC. Translation gives CAISESGRETTQYF.

The chain joins TRBV29-1 to TRBJ2-7, with D perhaps TRBD1 (6 bases). The CDR3 sequence is 14 residues long. The germline V gene has CDR1 SQVTM and CDR2 ANQGSEA. V shed 7 bases and J shed 5 bases, with 21 bases lying between them. The CDR3 region is CSAKQQGSGHEQYF. CDR3 nucleotide sequence: TGCAGCGCCAAGCAACAGGGATCGGGCCACGAGCAGTACTTC.

This clonotype was picked up a small number of times. The chain carries TRBV27 and TRBJ1-1; D perhaps matches TRBD1 (5 bases). The V gene's germline CDR1 is MNHEY and CDR2 SMNVEV (reference sequence). The length of the CDR3 is 12 residues. The V end lost 7 bases, the J end lost 5 bases, and 11 bases lay between the germline ends. The CDR3 sequence is CASIPGGTEAFF. The CDR3, as DNA: TGTGCCAGCATCCCGGGGGGAACTGAAGCTTTCTTT.

The V and J genes are TRBV10-2 and TRBJ2-3, with D perhaps matching TRBD1 (5 bases). V gave up 0 bases and J gave up 10 bases, with 11 bases separating them. The CDR3 has 13 amino acids. CDR1 is WSHSY, CDR2 SAAADI, per germline. The CDR3: CASSESQGRAQYF. The CDR3 DNA is TGCGCCAGCAGTGAGTCGCAGGGCAGGGCGCAGTATTTT.

In this sample, this clonotype turned up a few times. The V and J genes are TRBV4-3 and TRBJ2-1; the D is unclear. Trimming left V 0 bases short and J 7 bases short, with 7 bases between. The CDR3 sequence is 13 residues long. From germline, CDR1 is LGHNA and CDR2 YSLEER. This CDR3 is CASSQEAGNEQFF. The CDR3 DNA reads as TGCGCCAGCAGCCAAGAAGCTGGGAATGAGCAGTTCTTC.

A few counts support this clonotype. V is TRBV20-1 and J is TRBJ2-1; a possible D gene is TRBD2 (6 bases). CDR3 length: 16 residues. Looked up from germline, CDR1 is DFQATT and CDR2 is SNEGSKA (reference sequence). Between the trimmed V and J ends, which lost 1 base and 1 base, there was a span of 14 bases. In DNA, the CDR3 is TGCAGTGCTAGAGCTTCGGGAGTCCCTTCCTACAATGAGCAGTTCTTC. Its translation: CSARASGVPSYNEQFF.

The rearrangement uses TRBV2 and TRBJ2-5; TRBD2 aligns across 8 bases. The V gene end was trimmed by 6 bases and the J gene end by 2 bases; junction bases not matched to a gene: 5. Germline V CDR1 and CDR2: SNHLY, FYNNEI. This CDR3 is built from 14 residues. CDR3 coding DNA: TGTGCCAGCAGACTAGCGGAACGACAAGAGACCCAGTACTTC. Amino acid sequence: CASRLAERQETQYF.

The table lists this clonotype with a few counts. The chain couples TRBV11-3 to TRBJ2-7; TRBD2 might be the D (6 bases). This CDR3 has 16 amino acids. Germline V gene data show CDR1 as SGHNT and CDR2 as YENEEA. Trimming cost V 2 bases and J 3 bases, with 17 bases left between them. The chain's CDR3 is CASSLMGGRQNYEQYF. In DNA form, the CDR3 reads TGTGCCAGCAGCTTAATGGGGGGACGTCAGAACTACGAGCAGTACTTC. The full variable domain, completed using reference TRBV11-3 and TRBJ2-7, is EAGVVQSPRYKIIEKKQPVAFWCNPISGHNTLYWYLQNLGQGPELLIRYENEEAVDDSQLPKDRFSAERLKGVDSTLKIQPAELGDSAVYLCASSLMGGRQNYEQYFGPGTRLTVT.

The chain employs TRBV12-3 or TRBV12-4 and TRBJ2-2; maybe TRBD1 (5 bases). V dropped 6 bases and J dropped 4 bases, with 15 bases sitting between them. The CDR3 is 15 amino acids. The CDR3 spells CASSSVRAATGELFF. The CDR3, as DNA: TGTGCCAGCAGCTCCGTCAGGGCGGCCACCGGGGAGCTGTTTTTT.

This clonotype showed up many times. The chain links TRBV2 to TRBJ2-7; 7 bases line up with TRBD2. The V and J ends lost 5 bases and 6 bases, in that order; junction bases with no gene match: 4. Looked up from germline, CDR1 is SNHLY and CDR2 is FYNNEI. The CDR3 extends over 12 amino acids. The CDR3 DNA follows: TGTGCCAGCAGTCGGGACTACTTCGAGCAGTACTTC. Translating gives CASSRDYFEQYF.

The chain combines TRBV7-9 with TRBJ1-2; weak D call: TRBD1 (5 bases). The V end was cut by 11 bases, the J end by 4 bases, with 17 bases between. Looked up from germline, CDR1 is SEHNR and CDR2 is FQNEAQ (reference sequence). The CDR3 extends over 13 amino acids. The DNA of the CDR3 is TGTGCCGATATGAAGGGGCCGGTCTATGGCTACACCTTC. Amino acid sequence: CADMKGPVYGYTF.

The genes are TRBV20-1 and TRBJ2-3; 13 nucleotides agree with TRBD2. CDR1 DFQATT and CDR2 SNEGSKA come from the germline V gene (reference sequence). The CDR3 is made up of 18 amino acids. J gave up 0 bases and V 5 bases, and 11 bases lay outside the gene matches. DNA for the CDR3: TGCAGTGCTCGACTAGCGGGAGGTGGTGGGGCTAGCACAGATACGCAGTATTTT. Residues: CSARLAGGGGASTDTQYF.

This chain joins TRBV10-3 and TRBJ1-5; possibly TRBD1 for D (5 bases). The CDR3 extends over 15 amino acids. Germline CDR1 ENHRY, CDR2 SYGVKD. Trimming cost V 4 bases and J 2 bases, with 12 bases left between them. The CDR3 here is CAISATWGGNQPQHF. DNA of the CDR3: TGTGCCATCAGTGCCACGTGGGGGGGCAATCAGCCCCAGCATTTT.

This clonotype was picked up a small number of times. This chain uses TRBV7-9 with TRBJ2-5; D might be TRBD1 or TRBD2, each matching 5 bases. Trimming took 5 bases from V and 3 from J, leaving 10 bases between them. From germline, CDR1 is SEHNR and CDR2 FQNEAQ (reference sequence). This CDR3 contains 13 residues. The CDR3 region is CASSRGTEETQYF. The CDR3 coding sequence is TGTGCCAGCAGCCGTGGGACCGAAGAGACCCAGTACTTC.

The chain employs TRBV29-1 and TRBJ2-3; TRBD2 matches at 8 bases. With V trimmed by 1 base and J by 6 bases, 0 bases remained unmatched. The germline gives CDR1 SQVTM, CDR2 ANQGSEA. There are 12 residues in the CDR3. The CDR3 DNA is TGCAGCGTTGAAGGACTAGCGGATACGCAGTATTTT. It encodes CSVEGLADTQYF.

The chain joins TRBV20-1 to TRBJ2-1; no clear D. V lost 3 bases and J 3 bases, leaving 9 bases between the germline ends. The CDR3 runs to 13 residues. In germline, CDR1 is DFQATT, CDR2 SNEGSKA (reference sequence). The CDR3 is CSARGSYYNEQFF. The CDR3 nucleotides read TGCAGTGCTAGGGGCTCGTACTACAATGAGCAGTTCTTC.

This clonotype was found once. The chain employs TRBV4-3 and TRBJ2-3, with TRBD2 matching 10 bases. The J segment lost 6 bases and the V segment lost 4 bases, leaving 10 bases of the junction unmatched. The CDR3 totals 16 residues. Germline CDR1 is LGHNA and CDR2 is YSLEER. CDR3 in amino acids: CASSPSASGRRDTQYF. DNA of the CDR3: TGCGCCAGCAGCCCAAGCGCTAGCGGGAGAAGGGATACGCAGTATTTT.

This clonotype turned up a few times. The J gene is TRBJ2-7, the V gene TRBV5-1, with TRBD2 identical over 7 bases. The CDR3 is 20 amino acids. J gave up 0 bases and V 3 bases, and 21 bases lay outside the gene matches. The germline gives CDR1 SGHRS, CDR2 YFSETQ. As DNA, the CDR3 is TGCGCCAGCAGCTGGGGTTATATGGCGTCTAGCGGAGCGCTCTCCTACGAGCAGTACTTC. Translated, it gives CASSWGYMASSGALSYEQYF.

The gene calls are TRBV20-1 and TRBJ2-7; D uncertain. CDR1 and CDR2 from the germline V gene are DFQATT and SNEGSKA (reference sequence). The CDR3 length is 12 residues. The V and J ends lost 6 bases and 1 base respectively, with 10 bases between them. The CDR3 nucleotides read TGCAGTGCGATAGGACCATCCTACGAGCAGTACTTC. Residues: CSAIGPSYEQYF.

Worth noting for this clonotype: At one end, the junction sequence differs from germline, possibly due to a read error. The rearrangement uses TRBV7-8 and TRBJ1-4; weak D call: TRBD1 (6 bases). This CDR3 spans 15 amino acids. CDR1 is SGHVS, CDR2 FQNEAQ, per germline. The chain's CDR3 is CASSLTGATNEKPFF. The CDR3 nucleotides are TGTGCCAGCAGCTTAACGGGGGCAACTAATGAAAAACCGTTTTTT.

In this sample, this clonotype turned up once. The chain combines TRBV15 with TRBJ2-5, with D possibly called TRBD1 or TRBD2 (6 bases each). CDR3 length: 17 amino acids. V lost 3 bases and J 6 bases, leaving 23 bases between the germline ends. Germline assignment: CDR1 LNHNV and CDR2 YYDKDF (reference sequence). CDR3 in amino acids: CATSSLGLQRGIQTQYF. In DNA form, the CDR3 reads TGTGCCACCAGCAGCTTGGGACTCCAGAGGGGGATACAGACCCAGTACTTC.

This clonotype has more than one count but fewer than ten. This rearrangement joins TRBV5-6 to TRBJ2-5, with 7 positions matching TRBD1. The J call may be wrong; the DNA end is better matched by TRBJ2-7. CDR3 length equals 14 residues. Germline values: CDR1 SGHDT, CDR2 YYEEEE. The CDR3 DNA follows: TGTGCCAGCAGCGACCCGGGACAGTTCGACGAGCAGTACTTC. Its translation: CASSDPGQFDEQYF.